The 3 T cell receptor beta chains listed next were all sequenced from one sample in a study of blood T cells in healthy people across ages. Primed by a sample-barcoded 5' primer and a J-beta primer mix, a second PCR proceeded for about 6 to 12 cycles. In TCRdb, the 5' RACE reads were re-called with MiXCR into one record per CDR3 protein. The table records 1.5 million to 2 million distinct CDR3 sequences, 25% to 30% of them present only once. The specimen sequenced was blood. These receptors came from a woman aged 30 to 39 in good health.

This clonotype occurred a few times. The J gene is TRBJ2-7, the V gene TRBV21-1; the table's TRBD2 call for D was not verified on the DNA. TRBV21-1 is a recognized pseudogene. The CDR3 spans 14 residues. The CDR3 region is CASSTPSGSFEQYF. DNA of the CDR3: TGTGCCAGCAGCACTCCTAGCGGGAGCTTCGAGCAGTACTTC.

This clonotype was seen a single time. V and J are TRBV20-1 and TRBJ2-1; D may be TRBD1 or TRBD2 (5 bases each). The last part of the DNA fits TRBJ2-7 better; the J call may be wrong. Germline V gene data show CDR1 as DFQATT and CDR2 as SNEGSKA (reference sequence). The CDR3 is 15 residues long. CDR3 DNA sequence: TGCAGTGCTAGTTCAGGGACCATCTCCTACAATGAGCAGTACTTC. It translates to CSASSGTISYNEQYF.

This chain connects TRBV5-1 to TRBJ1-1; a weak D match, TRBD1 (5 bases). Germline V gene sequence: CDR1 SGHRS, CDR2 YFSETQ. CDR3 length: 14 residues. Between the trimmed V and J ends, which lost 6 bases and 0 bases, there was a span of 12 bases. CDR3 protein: CASKDNVMNTEAFF. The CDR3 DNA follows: TGCGCCAGCAAGGACAACGTTATGAACACTGAAGCTTTCTTT.